This TCR beta chain was sequenced for a study of T cells in Graves' hyperthyroidism and ophthalmopathy. Points from the study as a whole: The model forecast ophthalmopathy, anticipating it by a median 6.5 months before onset.

In the ophthalmopathy cohort, Clinical Activity Score was at least 3, NOSPECS grade at least 4, and duration under 3 months. The study excluded patients with uncontrolled infection, other autoimmune disease, pregnancy or lactation. This clonotype was recorded only once. The antigen is unknown. The CDR3 contains 12 residues. V was clipped by 4 bases and J by 10 bases, with 13 bases between them. Looked up from germline, CDR1 is MGHDK and CDR2 is SYGVNS. Amplification of TCR beta CDR3 regions was performed using RNA transcripts as template. The TCR CDR3 first-round RT-PCR relied on the HTBI primer set. TCRdb reanalysed the multiplex PCR reads using MiXCR and keeps one entry per CDR3 protein. Of a few hundred thousand distinct CDR3 sequences listed, approximately 16% are singletons.

The receptor's source is a woman aged 35 to 49 with Graves' ophthalmopathy. The chain uses TRBV25-1 and TRBJ1-1; tentative D call: TRBD1 (6 bases). Material: blood. CDR3 in amino acids: CASSVQGRGAFF. In DNA form, the CDR3 reads TGTGCCAGCAGTGTTCAGGGGAGGGGAGCTTTCTTT.